One sample yielded the 13 T cell receptor beta chains listed below, sequenced in a study of blood T cell repertoires in COVID-19. This table comes from immunoSEQ multiplex PCR, and its TCRdb copy is limited to in-frame clones, with some not included. The sample records about half a million clones, about 85% being singletons. Sequencing was carried out using PBMCs or T cells enriched from blood (not recorded which). The receptors were gathered from a woman aged 60-75 years who had recovered from COVID-19.

The chain employs TRBV19 and TRBJ1-6, with 7 bases that match TRBD1. CDR1 is LNHDA and CDR2 is SQIVND in the germline V gene (reference sequence). Germline trimming cut 5 bases from V and 14 bases from J; bases unmatched to any gene: 15. The CDR3 has 15 residues. In nucleotides, the CDR3 is TGTGCCAGTAGTCTGACAGGGATCCTAGGTATCACCCTCCACTTT. Amino acids: CASSLTGILGITLHF.

The chain is built from TRBV28 and TRBJ1-1; 7 nucleotides match TRBD1. The germline V gene encodes CDR1 MDHEN and CDR2 SYDVKM. CDR3 length equals 15 residues. The trim removed 6 bases at V and 3 bases at J, leaving 10 bases unmatched. As DNA, the CDR3 is TGTGCCAGCAGCGTCCCGGGACAGTTTTACACTGAAGCTTTCTTT. Encoded protein: CASSVPGQFYTEAFF.

J is TRBJ2-1 and V is TRBV5-4; 7 bases fit TRBD2. The CDR3 is 15 residues long. Germline V CDR1 and CDR2: SGHNT, YYREEE (reference sequence). The trim removed 1 base at V and 2 bases at J, leaving 3 bases unmatched. Written as DNA, the CDR3 is TGTGCCAGCAGCTTGTTCGGGGGGACCTACAATGAGCAGTTCTTC. This sequence encodes CASSLFGGTYNEQFF.

The rearrangement links TRBV3-1 (or the pseudogene TRBV3-2) to TRBJ1-2, with 11 bases identical to TRBD1. Germline CDR1 reads LGHDT; CDR2 reads YNNKEL (reference sequence). V trimming: 0 bases; J trimming: 5 bases; junction bases outside the gene matches: 8. The length of the CDR3 is 17 residues. This CDR3 reads CASSQDYSGTGGYGYTF. DNA of the CDR3: TGTGCCAGCAGCCAAGATTACTCCGGGACAGGGGGATATGGCTACACCTTC.

The chain carries TRBV5-4 and TRBJ2-2, with TRBD2 matching 7 bases. V lost 4 bases, J lost 5 bases, and 8 bases stayed unmatched. The CDR3 has 15 residues. Germline V gene lookup returns CDR1 SGHNT and CDR2 YYREEE (reference sequence). The DNA of the CDR3 is TGTGCCAGCAGCCCTGGGACTATCGAAACCGGGGAGCTGTTTTTT. It yields the protein CASSPGTIETGELFF. The full variable domain, its missing parts supplied by reference TRBV5-4 and TRBJ2-2, is ETGVTQSPTHLIKTRGQQVTLRCSSQSGHNTVSWYQQALGQGPQFIFQYYREEENGRGNFPPRFSGLQFPNYSSELNVNALELDDSALYLCASSPGTIETGELFFGEGSRLTVL.

This sequence joins TRBV21-1 and TRBJ2-7; TRBD1 is taken as the D call from the table, unchecked against the DNA. TRBV21-1 is listed as a pseudogene. This CDR3 has 15 residues. CDR3 amino acids: CASSIRDRGTYEQYV. CDR3 bases: TGTGCCAGCAGCATCCGGGACAGGGGAACCTACGAGCAGTACGTC.

The chain joins TRBV19 to TRBJ2-7, with D tentatively TRBD2 (5 bases). V shed 11 bases and J shed 0 bases, with 17 bases lying between them. The CDR3 runs to 14 residues. CDR1 and CDR2 (germline): LNHDA, SQIVND (reference sequence). Here the CDR3 reads CACSGNFHSYEQYV. The CDR3 bases are TGTGCCTGTTCGGGAAACTTCCACTCCTACGAGCAGTACGTC.

The rearrangement uses TRBV24-1 and TRBJ1-1; D is undetermined. The CDR3 is made up of 13 amino acids. Germline assignment: CDR1 KGHDR and CDR2 SFDVKD. The ends were cut back, 4 bases at V and 2 bases at J, with 7 bases in the middle. The CDR3 sequence is CATSESLNTEAFF. The CDR3 DNA is TGTGCCACCAGTGAGTCCCTTAACACTGAAGCTTTCTTT.

This clone occurred once. The chain uses TRBV6-5 and TRBJ1-1; weak D call: TRBD1 (6 bases). Per the germline V gene, CDR1 is MNHEY and CDR2 is SVGAGI. The CDR3 is made up of 13 amino acids. V was trimmed by 6 bases and J by 5 bases, leaving 13 bases between them. CDR3 region: CASSFGQSTEAFF. CDR3 DNA: TGTGCCAGCAGCTTCGGACAGAGTACTGAAGCTTTCTTT.

The V gene is TRBV10-1, the J gene TRBJ2-3; D is ambiguous. Trimming removed 8 bases at V and 5 bases at J, with 8 bases between. CDR1 and CDR2 (germline): WNHNN, SYGVQD (reference sequence). This CDR3 spans 11 amino acids. CDR3 in amino acids: CASQYRDTQYF. The CDR3 DNA sequence: TGCGCCAGCCAGTACAGAGATACGCAGTATTTT.

The chain combines TRBV5-1 with TRBJ2-1; D gene uncertain. Trimming removed 7 bases at V and 8 bases at J, with 19 bases between. In germline, CDR1 is SGHRS, CDR2 YFSETQ. This CDR3 contains 14 residues. CDR3 sequence reads: CASGRFLINDEQFF. The CDR3 coding sequence is TGCGCCAGCGGCCGCTTCCTGATTAATGATGAGCAGTTCTTC.

The CDR3 region has the DNA TGTGCCAGCAGCAACGGCATCGGGGGTATAGGCTACACCTTC. This translates into CASSNGIGGIGYTF. The chain uses TRBV5-4 and TRBJ1-2, with D tentatively TRBD1 (5 bases). Trimming left V 4 bases short and J 8 bases short, with 18 bases between. This CDR3 has 14 residues. Germline V gives CDR1 SGHNT, CDR2 YYREEE (reference sequence).

This rearrangement joins TRBV2 to TRBJ2-5; TRBD2 matches 15 bases. The CDR3 consists of 16 residues. V dropped 6 bases and J dropped 3; count of bases not matched to a gene: 5. The germline gives CDR1 SNHLY, CDR2 FYNNEI. CDR3 loop: CASSIWTSGGEETQYF. CDR3 coding DNA: TGTGCCAGCAGCATCTGGACTAGCGGGGGGGAAGAGACCCAGTACTTC.